This T cell receptor beta chain was identified during a study of radiotherapy plus CTLA-4 blockade in lung cancer. Study details: In roughly 17% of patients, objective responses were seen; roughly 28% had disease control.

The protocol was immunoSEQ multiplex PCR, while the TCRdb copy is restricted to in-frame clones and leaves out a portion. The table records approximately 44,000 clones, more than 70% of them present only once. The CDR3 loop spans 18 amino acids. The germline gives CDR1 SQVTM, CDR2 ANQGSEA. The trim removed 4 bases at V and 5 bases at J, leaving 16 bases unmatched. The sample consisted of peripheral blood, taken from a patient treated with radiotherapy plus ipilimumab. This sequence joins TRBV29-1 and TRBJ2-2, with TRBD2 identical over 10 bases. The TCR comes from a human donor with non-small cell lung cancer who had stable disease on radiotherapy plus ipilimumab. As DNA, the CDR3 is TGCAGCGTTGGGCGGGGGCTAGCGGGGGCTCCGGGAACCGGGGAGCTGTTTTTT. It specifies CSVGRGLAGAPGTGELFF.